This T cell receptor (beta chain) was obtained from a study of identifying expanded T cells in peripheral blood. TCRdb's copy holds only in-frame clones and misses some; the assay was immunoSEQ multiplex PCR. This table has around 130,000 clones, 75% to 90% appearing once. This CDR3 comprises 13 residues. Germline V gene sequence: CDR1 MNHNY, CDR2 SVGAGI (reference sequence). Trimming at V came to 10 bases and at J to 4 bases, leaving 10 bases not matched to a gene. This clone was found a few times. Its target is not known. Whole-study results and caveats: Across healthy donors, higher total template counts meant significantly greater roughly 2-week count variance. Technical replicates showed about 1.2 changed clones; two weeks about 16; four weeks 19.

The sample consisted of blood. The J gene is TRBJ2-7, the V gene TRBV6-6; TRBD1 aligns across 7 bases. This TCR was sampled from a person aged 18 to 70 in good health. The DNA of the CDR3 is TGTGCCACCGTTCTGGGGACAGAGTACGAGCAGTACTTC. The encoded protein is CATVLGTEYEQYF.